This passage covers 25 T cell receptor beta chains from one sample sequenced in a study of regulatory T cells in long-lasting Graves disease. The TCR beta library used iRepertoire HTBI primers with Arm-PCR amplification of CDR3. Each CDR3 protein gets one entry after TCRdb re-called the multiplex PCR reads with MiXCR. The profile shows approximately 560,000 distinct CDR3 sequences, 16% of them singletons. Time point here: newly diagnosed GD, antithyroid drugs for less than 3 months. PBMC-extracted RNA yielded the TCR library. This sample was also put to use in a study of T cells in Graves' hyperthyroidism and ophthalmopathy.

The sequencing here drew on peripheral blood mononuclear cells (PBMCs), taken at new diagnosis, from a patient treated with antithyroid drugs. These receptors were taken from a man between 18 and 29 years old with Graves disease.

The J gene is TRBJ1-3, the V gene TRBV18; D remains ambiguous. This CDR3 is 16 amino acids long. The germline CDR1 and CDR2 sequences are KGHSH and LQKENI. V shed 3 bases and J shed 0 bases, with 12 bases lying between them. The CDR3 reads CASSPEQSPSGNTIYF. The CDR3 nucleotides read TGTGCCAGCTCACCGGAACAGTCACCCTCTGGAAACACCATATATTTT.

This clonotype has only a few counts. This chain connects TRBV7-9 to TRBJ2-3; 12 nucleotides match TRBD2. J lost 5 bases, V lost 5 bases, and 11 bases had no gene match. CDR1 SEHNR and CDR2 FQNEAQ come from the germline V gene (reference sequence). The CDR3 has 17 amino acids. This CDR3 is CASSPPSLAGGGDTQYF. The CDR3 region has the DNA TGTGCCAGCAGCCCCCCTTCCCTAGCGGGAGGGGGAGATACGCAGTATTTT. Full variable domain (remainder filled in from reference TRBV7-9 and TRBJ2-3): DTGVSQNPRHKITKRGQNVTFRCDPISEHNRLYWYRQTLGQGPEFLTYFQNEAQLEKSRLLSDRFSAERPKGSFSTLEIQRTEQGDSAMYLCASSPPSLAGGGDTQYFGPGTRLTVL.

The rearrangement joins TRBV5-4 to TRBJ2-1, with 8 bases matching TRBD2. Germline loops: CDR1 SGHNT, CDR2 YYREEE (reference sequence). The CDR3 consists of 19 residues. Trimming removed 4 bases from V and 6 bases from J; junction bases left unmatched: 21. The CDR3 bases are TGTGCCAGCAGCCTCGGACTAGCAGGCGTAACCCCAATTTCCAATGAGCAGTTCTTC. This sequence encodes CASSLGLAGVTPISNEQFF.

This clonotype was recorded at least ten times. The V and J genes are TRBV2 and TRBJ2-3, with D tentatively TRBD2 (5 bases). Germline V gives CDR1 SNHLY, CDR2 FYNNEI. V lost 4 bases, J lost 10 bases, and 9 bases lay in between. CDR3 size: 11 residues. CDR3 sequence: CASSGEMAQYF. The CDR3 DNA reads TGTGCCAGCAGTGGGGAGATGGCGCAGTATTTT. Full variable domain (remainder filled in from reference TRBV2 and TRBJ2-3): EPEVTQTPSHQVTQMGQEVILRCVPISNHLYFYWYRQILGQKVEFLVSFYNNEISEKSEIFDDQFSVERPDGSNFTLKIRSTKLEDSAMYFCASSGEMAQYFGPGTRLTVL.

This clonotype was seen a handful of times. The junction and the germline gene differ at one end; a read error may be behind it. This rearrangement joins TRBV20-1 to TRBJ1-1, with D possibly matching TRBD1 (5 bases). Germline V gene sequence: CDR1 DFQATT, CDR2 SNEGSKA (reference sequence). The CDR3 totals 9 residues. This chain's CDR3 is CSARDLRTF. The CDR3 DNA reads TGCAGTGCTAGAGATCTGAGGACATTT.

V usage is TRBV6-4 and J usage is TRBJ1-5; tentatively, D is TRBD1 (5 bases). The CDR3 has 17 residues. Germline CDR1 and CDR2: MRHNA and SNTAGT. Trimming cost V 2 bases and J 0 bases, with 14 bases left between them. CDR3 region: CASSDPGGLYSNQPQHF. CDR3 bases: TGTGCCAGCAGTGACCCGGGGGGTCTTTATAGCAATCAGCCCCAGCATTTT.

Ten or more counts support this clonotype. The V gene is TRBV18, the J gene TRBJ2-7; D is unresolved. CDR1 KGHSH and CDR2 LQKENI come from the germline V gene. The V and J ends lost 0 bases and 7 bases respectively, with 10 bases between them. The CDR3 consists of 13 residues. The CDR3 sequence: CASSPPTLGEQYF. DNA for the CDR3: TGTGCCAGCTCACCACCCACATTGGGGGAGCAGTACTTC.

This clonotype has ten or more counts. V and J are TRBV12-3 or TRBV12-4 and TRBJ1-2; the D gene is possibly TRBD1 (5 bases). Trimming removed 6 bases at V and 6 bases at J, with 23 bases between. This CDR3 is 16 amino acids long. CDR3 in amino acids: CASSPQQGLRRDGYTF. CDR3 in DNA: TGTGCCAGCAGCCCGCAGCAGGGTCTGAGGAGGGATGGCTACACCTTC.

This sequence joins TRBV30 and TRBJ2-7; D possibly corresponds to TRBD1 (5 bases). The CDR3 sequence is 13 residues long. V shed 2 bases and J shed 3 bases, with 11 bases lying between them. Germline-derived CDR1 and CDR2 are GTSNPN and SVGIG (reference sequence). The CDR3 protein is CAWSQGAYYEQYF. The CDR3 nucleotides are TGTGCCTGGAGTCAAGGGGCCTACTACGAGCAGTACTTC.

This clonotype was observed at least ten times. The CDR3 DNA sequence: TGTGCCATCAGTGAGTCGGAGGGGGTAGGTCAGCCCCAGCATTTT. Translation gives CAISESEGVGQPQHF. The chain has TRBV10-3 and TRBJ1-5; weak D call: TRBD1 (6 bases). V lost 0 bases to trimming and J lost 6 bases, with 12 bases between them. CDR1 and CDR2 (germline): ENHRY, SYGVKD. This CDR3 has 15 residues.

This clonotype was detected many times. The rearrangement links TRBV20-1 to TRBJ2-7; 11 positions agree with TRBD2. With 6 bases clipped from V and 1 base from J, the junction kept 5 bases outside the gene matches. This CDR3 has 14 amino acids. CDR1 DFQATT and CDR2 SNEGSKA come from the germline V gene (reference sequence). The CDR3 sequence is CSAKGLAASYEQYF. The DNA of the CDR3 is TGCAGTGCAAAGGGACTAGCGGCTTCCTACGAGCAGTACTTC.

The chain carries TRBV3-1 and TRBJ1-3; D is unclear. CDR1 LGHDT and CDR2 YNNKEL come from the germline V gene (reference sequence). This CDR3 comprises 15 residues. The ends were cut back, 0 bases at V and 5 bases at J, with 11 bases in the middle. CDR3 protein: CASSQERVTRNTIYF. The CDR3 DNA reads as TGTGCCAGCAGCCAAGAAAGGGTAACGAGAAACACCATATATTTT.

Many counts were recorded for this clonotype. The gene calls are TRBV28 and TRBJ2-1; D is uncertain. Trimming took 8 bases from V and 0 from J, leaving 8 bases between them. CDR1 MDHEN and CDR2 SYDVKM come from the germline V gene. The CDR3 covers 13 residues. CDR3 in DNA: TGTGCCAGCTATGGTAGCTCCTACAATGAGCAGTTCTTC. Translating it yields CASYGSSYNEQFF.

As concerns this clonotype: This clone may be a read error of a much larger clone one base away. CDR3 region: CAWRNRGIGNQPQHF. Here the CDR3 DNA reads TGTGCCTGGAGAAACCGGGGTATCGGCAATCAGCCCCAGCATTTT. The chain joins TRBV30 to TRBJ1-5; D gene uncertain. From germline, CDR1 is GTSNPN and CDR2 SVGIG (reference sequence). The CDR3 contains 15 residues. The V gene lost 3 bases and the J gene lost 2 bases, with 14 bases spanning the gap.

With regard to this clonotype: Possible read error: a much larger clone is one base away. This rearrangement joins TRBV12-3 or TRBV12-4 to TRBJ2-6; 9 bases are shared with TRBD1. The CDR3 extends over 15 amino acids. The CDR3 coding sequence is TGTGCCAGCAGGCAACAGGGGGCTGGGGCCAACGTCCCGACTTTC. Protein sequence: CASRQQGAGANVPTF.

In its sample, this clonotype was seen many times. This chain joins TRBV20-1 and TRBJ1-1, with 8 positions matching TRBD1. The trim removed 1 base at V and 3 bases at J, leaving 4 bases unmatched. Germline assignment: CDR1 DFQATT and CDR2 SNEGSKA (reference sequence). The CDR3 spans 14 residues. The CDR3 DNA follows: TGCAGTGCTAGAGCAGGGGGCTGGTACACTGAAGCTTTCTTT. Translation gives CSARAGGWYTEAFF.

Ten or more counts support this clonotype. The chain couples TRBV30 to TRBJ2-1; tentatively, D is TRBD1 or TRBD2 (5 bases each). CDR3 size: 16 residues. Germline loops: CDR1 GTSNPN, CDR2 SVGIG (reference sequence). V was shortened by 1 base and J by 2 bases, with 15 bases between the two germline ends. The DNA of the CDR3 is TGTGCCTGGAGTGCAGCGCCCGGGACGGCCTACAATGAGCAGTTCTTC. It yields the protein CAWSAAPGTAYNEQFF.

CDR3 bases: TGCAGCGTTCGGGAGAGCCCCTACAATGAGCAGTTCTTC. It codes for CSVRESPYNEQFF. The chain couples TRBV29-1 to TRBJ2-1, with D possibly being TRBD2 (6 bases). The CDR3 runs 13 residues. The V end was cut by 5 bases, the J end by 2 bases, with 10 bases between. Per germline, CDR1 SQVTM and CDR2 ANQGSEA.

The chain couples TRBV2 to TRBJ2-3; 7 bases line up with TRBD2. Trimming at V came to 6 bases and at J to 4 bases, leaving 7 bases not matched to a gene. Looked up from germline, CDR1 is SNHLY and CDR2 is FYNNEI. The CDR3 runs to 14 residues. The CDR3 loop reads CASRGPGRADTQYF. The DNA of the CDR3 is TGTGCCAGCAGGGGGCCTGGGAGGGCAGATACGCAGTATTTT.

The V and J genes are TRBV27 and TRBJ1-1, with D perhaps matching TRBD1 (6 bases). Germline-derived CDR1 and CDR2 are MNHEY and SMNVEV (reference sequence). V dropped 3 bases and J dropped 3 bases, with 8 bases sitting between them. The CDR3 length is 13 residues. CDR3 nucleotides: TGTGCCAGCAGTTTGAACAGGGACACTGAAGCTTTCTTT. Translated: CASSLNRDTEAFF.

This clonotype was recorded at least ten times. This CDR3 is CASSSTGGTDTQYF. The CDR3 bases are TGCGCCAGCAGCTCGACAGGGGGGACAGATACGCAGTATTTT. The V gene is TRBV5-1, the J gene TRBJ2-3, with 9 nucleotides matching TRBD1. CDR1 and CDR2 from the germline V gene are SGHRS and YFSETQ. The CDR3 totals 14 residues. V dropped 3 bases and J dropped 3; count of bases not matched to a gene: 2.

This clonotype was observed at least ten times. The rearrangement joins TRBV29-1 to TRBJ1-2; D gene unclear. Deletions cut 1 base from V and 3 bases from J, with 15 bases between. Per germline, CDR1 SQVTM and CDR2 ANQGSEA. The CDR3 sequence is 15 residues long. Here the CDR3 reads CSVEVWRAEDYGYTF. The CDR3 region has the DNA TGCAGCGTTGAAGTATGGAGGGCTGAAGACTATGGCTACACCTTC.

The V call is TRBV30, the J call TRBJ1-5; possibly TRBD1 for D (5 bases). In germline, CDR1 is GTSNPN, CDR2 SVGIG (reference sequence). CDR3 length equals 13 residues. Trimming left V 3 bases short and J 6 bases short, with 12 bases between. The CDR3 bases are TGTGCCTGGAGCCAAGTCGGGGGTCAGCCCCAGCATTTT. This gives the protein CAWSQVGGQPQHF.

This clonotype was counted at least ten times. The V gene is TRBV12-3 or TRBV12-4, the J gene TRBJ2-1; 8 nucleotides agree with TRBD1. V lost 7 bases and J lost 8; bases outside the gene matches: 13. This CDR3 comprises 15 residues. In DNA, the CDR3 is TGTGCCAGCACATTGGGGCAGGGGGCCTTGGATGAGCAGTTCTTC. Translated: CASTLGQGALDEQFF.

This clonotype has only a few counts. In nucleotides, the CDR3 is TGCGCCAGCACGGGGAGGACTAGCGGGAAACTCCCCTACGAGCAGTACTTC. Protein: CASTGRTSGKLPYEQYF. The chain recombines TRBV10-1 with TRBJ2-7; 12 nucleotides match TRBD2. The V and J ends lost 7 bases and 2 bases, in that order; junction bases with no gene match: 12. Germline V gives CDR1 WNHNN, CDR2 SYGVQD (reference sequence). There are 17 residues in the CDR3.